This record looks at one T cell receptor (beta chain) sequence and its context. Its antigen is currently unknown. The data derive from a study of T cells in localized non-small cell lung cancer. In germline, CDR1 is MDHEN, CDR2 SYDVKM. CDR3 length: 16 amino acids. V lost 5 bases and J lost 0, with 17 bases in between. General study findings and limits: Median detection of top 100 tumor clones in adjacent lung was around 60 clones. Peak T cell clonality was found in uninvolved adjacent lung, exceeding tumor.

Data came from immunoSEQ multiplex PCR; TCRdb stores just in-frame clones and leaves some out. The profile shows tens of thousands of clones, about 78% of them singletons. The rearrangement joins TRBV28 to TRBJ2-7; the D gene is possibly TRBD2 (7 bases). Source: PBMCs, taken before any cancer treatment. This TCR was sampled from a man aged 35 to 69 with stage II squamous cell lung carcinoma. CDR3 sequence reads: CASSVGGGAGSYEQYF. CDR3 bases: TGTGCCAGCAGTGTCGGAGGGGGGGCTGGCTCCTACGAGCAGTACTTC.